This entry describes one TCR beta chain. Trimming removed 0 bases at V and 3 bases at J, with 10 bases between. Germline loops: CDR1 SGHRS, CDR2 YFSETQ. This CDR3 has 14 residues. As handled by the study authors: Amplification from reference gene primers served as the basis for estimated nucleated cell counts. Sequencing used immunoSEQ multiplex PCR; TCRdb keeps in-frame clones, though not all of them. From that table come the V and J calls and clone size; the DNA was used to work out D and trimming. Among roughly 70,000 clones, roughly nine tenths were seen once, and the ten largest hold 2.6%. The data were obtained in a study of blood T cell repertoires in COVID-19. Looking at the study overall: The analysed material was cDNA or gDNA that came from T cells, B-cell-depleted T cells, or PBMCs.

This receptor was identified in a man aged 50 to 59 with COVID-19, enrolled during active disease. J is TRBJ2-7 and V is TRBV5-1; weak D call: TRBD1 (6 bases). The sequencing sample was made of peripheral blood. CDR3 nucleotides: TGCGCCAGCAGCTTGGGGCGGACAGACTACGAGCAGTACGTC. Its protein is CASSLGRTDYEQYV.